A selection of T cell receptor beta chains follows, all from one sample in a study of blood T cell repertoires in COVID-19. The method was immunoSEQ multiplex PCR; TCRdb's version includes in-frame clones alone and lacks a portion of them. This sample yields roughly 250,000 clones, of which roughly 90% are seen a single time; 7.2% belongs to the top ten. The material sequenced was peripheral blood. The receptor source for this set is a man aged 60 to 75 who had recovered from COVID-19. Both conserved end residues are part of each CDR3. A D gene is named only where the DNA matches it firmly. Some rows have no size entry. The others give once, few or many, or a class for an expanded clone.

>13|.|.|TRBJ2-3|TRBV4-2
TGTGCCAGCAGCCAAGGGGGGCAAAATACGCAGTATTTT
CASSQGGQNTQYF
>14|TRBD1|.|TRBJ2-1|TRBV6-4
TGTGCCAGCAGTGCGGGGACAGACTACAATGAGCAGTTCTTC
CASSAGTDYNEQFF
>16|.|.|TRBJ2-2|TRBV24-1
TGTGCCACCAGTGATATTCGGACAGCCTCCGGCGGGGAGCTGTTTTTT
CATSDIRTASGGELFF
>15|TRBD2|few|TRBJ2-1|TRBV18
TGTGCCAGCACCCAGCGGGGGGGCGACTACAATGAGCAGTTCTTC
CASTQRGGDYNEQFF
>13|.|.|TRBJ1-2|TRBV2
TGTGCCAGCAGGGGGGGACGGATCTATGGCTACACCTTC
CASRGGRIYGYTF
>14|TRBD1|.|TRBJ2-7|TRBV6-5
TGTGCCACCCACCCAGGACAGGGTAGGTACGAGCAGTACTTC
CATHPGQGRYEQYF
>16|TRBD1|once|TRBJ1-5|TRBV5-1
TGCGCCAGCAGCGAGGGACAGGGGACGCCGGGTCAGCCCCAGCATTTT
CASSEGQGTPGQPQHF
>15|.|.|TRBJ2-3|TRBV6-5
TGTGCCAGCAGTTACTCGAGCCGGCAGGGAGATACGCAGTATTTT
CASSYSSRQGDTQYF
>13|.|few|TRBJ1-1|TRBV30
TGTGCCTGGAGTGTACAGGCCTACACTGAAGCTTTCTTT
CAWSVQAYTEAFF
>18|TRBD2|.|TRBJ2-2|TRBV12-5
TGTGCTAGTGGTTTGGTAGGACTAGCGGACGCGAACACCGGGGAGCTGTTTTTT
CASGLVGLADANTGELFF
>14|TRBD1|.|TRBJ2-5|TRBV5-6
TGTGCCAGCAGCATGGACAGGGGGGGAGAGACCCAGTACTTC
CASSMDRGGETQYF
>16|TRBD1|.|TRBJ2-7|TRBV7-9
TGTGCCAGCAGATCGACCGGGACAGGGAGCTCCTACGAGCAGTACTTC
CASRSTGTGSSYEQYF
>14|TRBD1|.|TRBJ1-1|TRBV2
TGTGCCAGCAATGCCGTCAGGGGGCGGACTGAAGCTTTCTTT
CASNAVRGRTEAFF
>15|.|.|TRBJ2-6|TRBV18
TGTGCCAGCTCACCACGAGGAACCGGGGCCAACGTCCTGACTTTC
CASSPRGTGANVLTF
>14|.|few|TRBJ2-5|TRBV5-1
TGCGCCAGCAGCTTCGACAGGAGCAAGAAGACCCAGTACTTC
CASSFDRSKKTQYF
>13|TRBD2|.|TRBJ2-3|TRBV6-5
TGTGCCAGCCGGGGGGGCGGCACAGATACGCAGTATTTT
CASRGGGTDTQYF
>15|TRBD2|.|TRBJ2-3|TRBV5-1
TGCGCCAGCAGCTTTAGCGGGGGGCGTGGAGATACGCAGTATTTT
CASSFSGGRGDTQYF
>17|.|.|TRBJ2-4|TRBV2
TGTGCCAGCAGTGAAACCAGGGGAAACCTAGCCAAAAACATTCAGTACTTC
CASSETRGNLAKNIQYF
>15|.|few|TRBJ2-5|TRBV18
TGTGCCAGCTCCCCCGGTGCCAGCGTCCAAGAGACCCAGTACTTC
CASSPGASVQETQYF
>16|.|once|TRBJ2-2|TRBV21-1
TGTGCCAGCAGCCCCCGGACAGGGTCGGGCACCGGGGAGCTGTTTTTT
CASSPRTGSGTGELFF
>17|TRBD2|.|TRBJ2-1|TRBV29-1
TGCAGCGTTGAGGGGCAACTAGCGGGGGCTACCTACAATGAGCAGTTCTTC
CSVEGQLAGATYNEQFF
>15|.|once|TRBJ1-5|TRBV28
TGTGCCAGCAGTCCAATGGGCAGGGTTGATCAGCCCCAGCATTTT
CASSPMGRVDQPQHF
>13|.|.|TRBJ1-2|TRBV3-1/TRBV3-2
TGTGCCAGCAGCCATAGAATTATAAGTGGCTACACCTTC
CASSHRIISGYTF
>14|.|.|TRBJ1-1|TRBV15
TGTGCCACCAGCAGAGACAGGGAAAGGGCTGAAGCTTTCTTT
CATSRDRERAEAFF
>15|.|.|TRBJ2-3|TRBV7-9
TGTGCCAGCATCGACGCGGGGTTTCGCACAGATACGCAGTATTTT
CASIDAGFRTDTQYF
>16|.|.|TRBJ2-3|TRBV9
TGTGCCAGCAGCGTAGGATCACTAGCTACCACAGATACGCAGTATTTT
CASSVGSLATTDTQYF
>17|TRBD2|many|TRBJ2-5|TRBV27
TGTGCCAGCAGCCGAGGGACTAGCGGGGGGGCAGGAGAGACCCAGTACTTC
CASSRGTSGGAGETQYF
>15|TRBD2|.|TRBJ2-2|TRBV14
TGTGCCAGCAGCCAGGGAGGGTCGAACACCGGGGAGCTGTTTTTT
CASSQGGSNTGELFF
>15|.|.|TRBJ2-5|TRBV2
TGTGCCAGCAGTAAACCCCGGGGGCGGGGGGAGACCCAGTACTTC
CASSKPRGRGETQYF
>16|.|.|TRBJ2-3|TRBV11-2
TGTGCCAGCAGCTTACCTAGGACTCCCACAACAGATACGCAGTATTTT
CASSLPRTPTTDTQYF
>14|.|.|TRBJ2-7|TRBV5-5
TGTGCCAGCAGCTCACAGTTGAGCTCCTACGAGCAGTACTTC
CASSSQLSSYEQYF
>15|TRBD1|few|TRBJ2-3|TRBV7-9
TGTGCCAGCAGCCAGGGACAGCCGCTCACAGATACGCAGTATTTT
CASSQGQPLTDTQYF
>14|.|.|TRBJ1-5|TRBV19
TGTGCCAGTAGTAGTTTATCACAAATTCGGCCCCAGCATTTT
CASSSLSQIRPQHF
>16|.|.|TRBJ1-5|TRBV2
TGTGCCAGCAGAGACAGAACAGACAGGTTAGGTCAGCCCCAGCATTTT
CASRDRTDRLGQPQHF
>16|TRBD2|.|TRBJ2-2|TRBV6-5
TGTGCCAGCAGTTACCTCCAGCGGGGGGGCACCGGGGAGCTGTTTTTT
CASSYLQRGGTGELFF
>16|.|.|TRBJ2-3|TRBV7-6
TGTGCCAGCAGCTTAGCTTCTGGAGTTGGAACAGATACGCAGTATTTT
CASSLASGVGTDTQYF
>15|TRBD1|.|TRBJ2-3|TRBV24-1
TGTGCCACCAGTGCTGGGACAGGGGGCAGAGATACGCAGTATTTT
CATSAGTGGRDTQYF
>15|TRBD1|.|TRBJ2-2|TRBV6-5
TGTGCCAGCAGGAGTAACAGGGGGGTGGCCGGGGAGCTGTTTTTT
CASRSNRGVAGELFF
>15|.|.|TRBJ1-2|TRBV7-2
TGTGCCAGCAGCTTAGGAGGCCAGGGGCGTAAAGGCTACACCTTC
CASSLGGQGRKGYTF
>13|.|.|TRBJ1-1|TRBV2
TGTGCCAGCACCCCGGAGATGAGTACTGAAGCTTTCTTT
CASTPEMSTEAFF
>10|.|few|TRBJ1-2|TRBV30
TGTGCCTGTACAGGGAATGGCTACACCTTC
CACTGNGYTF
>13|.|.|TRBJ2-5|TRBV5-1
TGCGCCAGCAGCCCGGGAAGAGGGGAGACCCAGTACTTC
CASSPGRGETQYF
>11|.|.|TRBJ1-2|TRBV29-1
TGCAGCGGTCAGGGTATCTATGGCTACACCTTC
CSGQGIYGYTF
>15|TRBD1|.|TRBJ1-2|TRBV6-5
TGTGCCAGCAGTTACTCGGACAGGTCCCACTATGGCTACACCTTC
CASSYSDRSHYGYTF
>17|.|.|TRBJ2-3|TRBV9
TGTGCCAGCAGCCACCCCCGTGGGGGGGGGCCGGTGGATACGCAGTATTTT
CASSHPRGGGPVDTQYF
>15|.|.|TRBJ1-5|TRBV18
TGTGCCAGCTCACAGGGGGTCGCGGGCAATCAGCCCCAGCATTTT
CASSQGVAGNQPQHF
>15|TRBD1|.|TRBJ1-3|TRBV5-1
TGCGCCAGCAGCTTGGAGGCAGGGGGCGGAAACACCATATATTTT
CASSLEAGGGNTIYF
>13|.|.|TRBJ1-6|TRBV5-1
TGCGCCAGCAGCTTCGATGAGGGTACGCCCCTCCACTTT
CASSFDEGTPLHF
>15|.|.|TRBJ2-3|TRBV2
TGTGCCAGCAAGAGGGGGGGGCGAAGCACAGATACGCAGTATTTT
CASKRGGRSTDTQYF
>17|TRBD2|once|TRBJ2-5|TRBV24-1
TGTGCCACCAGTGGCAAATCTCTAGCGGGGGGGCAAGAGACCCAGTACTTC
CATSGKSLAGGQETQYF
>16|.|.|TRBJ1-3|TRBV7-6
TGTGCCAGCAGCCGTACAGGTGACTCGATTGGAAACACCATATATTTT
CASSRTGDSIGNTIYF
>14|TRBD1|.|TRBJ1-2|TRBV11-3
TGTGCCAGGGCGAGACAACAGGGGACCTATGGCTACACCTTC
CARARQQGTYGYTF
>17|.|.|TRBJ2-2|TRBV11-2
TGTGCCAGCAGCCACAAAGAATGGGGGGGCCGGACCGGGGAGCTGTTTTTT
CASSHKEWGGRTGELFF
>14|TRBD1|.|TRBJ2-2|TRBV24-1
TGTGCCACAAAAGACAGGGGAGACGGCGGGGAGCTGTTTTTT
CATKDRGDGGELFF